These 24 T cell receptor beta chains were all obtained from the same sample, sequenced in a study of beta chain features in type 1 diabetes. The study's findings and limits: A moderate, significant TCRB CDR3 shortening appeared in type 1 diabetes across four CD4+ subsets.

No antigen has been assigned to these receptors. The sequenced template was cDNA made from the entire isolated RNA. The assay was immunoSEQ multiplex PCR, and TCRdb's table has in-frame clones only and misses some. The table has 600,000 to 750,000 clones, around an eighth seen once. Sequenced: naive CD4+ T cells from blood. These receptors were taken from a man aged 30 to 45 with type 1 diabetes.

The chain uses TRBV10-3 and TRBJ2-7; 7 nucleotides align to TRBD1. V shed 6 bases, J shed 3 bases, and the junction held 5 bases outside the gene matches. CDR3 length: 13 amino acids. Germline CDR1 is ENHRY and CDR2 is SYGVKD. The chain's CDR3 is CAIRQGSVYEQYF. In nucleotides, the CDR3 is TGTGCCATCAGACAGGGGTCCGTCTACGAGCAGTACTTC.

V is TRBV15 and J is TRBJ2-1; 8 bases map to TRBD1. The CDR3 loop spans 17 amino acids. Looked up from germline, CDR1 is LNHNV and CDR2 is YYDKDF (reference sequence). Trimming at V came to 0 bases and at J to 8 bases, leaving 12 bases not matched to a gene. As DNA, the CDR3 is TGTGCCACCAGCAGAGAAGGGAGGACAGGGAGACCTGATGAGCAGTTCTTC. Its translation: CATSREGRTGRPDEQFF.

The chain combines TRBV6-1 with TRBJ2-7; D is unresolved. Looked up from germline, CDR1 is MNHNS and CDR2 is SASEGT. The CDR3 consists of 12 residues. Trimming took off 11 bases at V and 3 bases at J, with 14 bases between the two ends. The DNA of the CDR3 is TGTGCCGCCCGTGGTGGGGTCTACGAGCAGTACTTC. Its translation: CAARGGVYEQYF.

The table lists this clone with a few counts. V and J are TRBV27 and TRBJ1-2, with TRBD1 matching over 7 bases. V was clipped by 7 bases and J by 4 bases; unmatched bases: 3. The CDR3 spans 12 residues. Looked up from germline, CDR1 is MNHEY and CDR2 is SMNVEV (reference sequence). The CDR3 spells CASTDRAYGYTF. CDR3 nucleotide sequence: TGTGCCAGCACCGACAGGGCCTATGGCTACACCTTC.

The V call is TRBV11-3, the J call TRBJ2-1; possible D gene TRBD2, 6 bases. V lost 1 base, J lost 4 bases, and 11 bases lay in between. Germline V gives CDR1 SGHNT, CDR2 YENEEA. This CDR3 comprises 15 residues. In DNA, the CDR3 is TGTGCCAGCAGCTTAGGTAGCGGAGTGTACAATGAGCAGTTCTTC. Translating it yields CASSLGSGVYNEQFF.

The V gene is TRBV10-3, the J gene TRBJ2-3; 8 bases match TRBD2. Germline loops: CDR1 ENHRY, CDR2 SYGVKD. The trim removed 7 bases at V and 2 bases at J, leaving 11 bases unmatched. The CDR3 sequence is 16 residues long. The CDR3 protein is CAINRQAGENTDTQYF. The CDR3 bases are TGTGCCATCAACCGCCAAGCGGGGGAGAACACAGATACGCAGTATTTT.

V usage is TRBV18 and J usage is TRBJ2-7, with 9 positions matching TRBD1. Per germline, CDR1 KGHSH and CDR2 LQKENI. Trimming removed 1 base from V and 5 bases from J; junction bases left unmatched: 3. The CDR3 sequence is 14 residues long. The CDR3 DNA is TGTGCCAGCTCACCACGAACAGGGGGCAACGAGCAGTACTTC. As protein: CASSPRTGGNEQYF.

With regard to this clone: The identical CDR3 is also encoded by other nucleotide sequences in the sample. The V and J genes are TRBV6-1 and TRBJ2-4; D uncertain. The ends were cut back, 2 bases at V and 0 bases at J, with 5 bases in the middle. The CDR3 has 14 amino acids. Germline-derived CDR1 and CDR2 are MNHNS and SASEGT. CDR3 sequence reads: CASSELLAKNIQYF. CDR3 nucleotide sequence: TGTGCCAGCAGTGAACTACTAGCCAAAAACATTCAGTACTTC.

This clone turned up a few times. Within the sample, other DNA sequences also encode this same CDR3. The chain has TRBV5-1 and TRBJ2-5; TRBD2 matches at 7 bases. Trimming took 0 bases from V and 4 from J; bases not matched to a gene: 0. The CDR3 has 13 amino acids. From germline, CDR1 is SGHRS and CDR2 YFSETQ. The CDR3 region has the DNA TGCGCCAGCAGCTTGGGCGGGGGAGAGACCCAGTACTTC. Its protein product is CASSLGGGETQYF.

The chain couples TRBV4-3 to TRBJ2-7; D may be TRBD1 (5 bases). Germline values: CDR1 LGHNA, CDR2 YSLEER. CDR3 length: 15 amino acids. The V end lost 1 base, the J end lost 1 base, and 11 bases lay between the germline ends. Here the CDR3 DNA reads TGCGCCAGCAGCCAAGGACAGCTAATGTCCTACGAGCAGTACTTC. It encodes CASSQGQLMSYEQYF.

This clone was seen more than once but under ten times. The chain carries TRBV5-8 and TRBJ2-2, with 8 bases that match TRBD1. The J segment lost 4 bases and the V segment lost 5 bases, leaving 4 bases of the junction unmatched. Germline V gene lookup returns CDR1 SGHTS and CDR2 YDEGEE. The CDR3 totals 14 residues. The CDR3 DNA reads TGTGCCAGCAGTATCGGACAGGGCACCGGGGAGCTGTTTTTT. As protein: CASSIGQGTGELFF.

This clone came up a few times. Other DNA sequences in this specimen translate into the identical CDR3. CDR3 sequence (DNA): TGTGCCAGCAGTTTAGGGAACTATGGCTACACCTTC. It specifies CASSLGNYGYTF. The chain links TRBV28 to TRBJ1-2; D is ambiguous. V dropped 2 bases and J dropped 2 bases, with 3 bases sitting between them. CDR1 and CDR2 from the germline V gene are MDHEN and SYDVKM. The CDR3 loop spans 12 amino acids.

The chain uses TRBV9 and TRBJ2-1; unclear D gene. CDR1 SGDLS and CDR2 YYNGEE come from the germline V gene. The CDR3 spans 16 residues. The germline V and J ends were trimmed by 3 bases and 4 bases, with 17 bases remaining between them. CDR3 in amino acids: CASSAPGLSHYNEQFF. The CDR3 DNA is TGTGCCAGCAGCGCTCCGGGCCTTTCCCATTACAATGAGCAGTTCTTC. Supplemented by reference TRBV9 and TRBJ2-1, the full variable domain reads DSGVTQTPKHLITATGQRVTLRCSPRSGDLSVYWYQQSLDQGLQFLIQYYNGEERAKGNILERFSAQQFPDLHSELNLSSLELGDSALYFCASSAPGLSHYNEQFFGPGTRLTVL.

This clone showed up just a few times. The same CDR3 also results from other DNA sequences found in this sample. The chain carries TRBV29-1 and TRBJ1-2, with D perhaps TRBD1 (5 bases). CDR3 size: 10 residues. Germline V gene sequence: CDR1 SQVTM, CDR2 ANQGSEA. Trimming cost V 6 bases and J 8 bases, with 10 bases left between them. The CDR3 region has the DNA TGCAGCGTCGGGGGAGGCGGCTACACCTTC. This gives the protein CSVGGGGYTF.

V usage is TRBV10-3 and J usage is TRBJ2-6, with D possibly matching TRBD2 (6 bases). Per the germline V gene, CDR1 is ENHRY and CDR2 is SYGVKD. Trimming removed 0 bases from V and 2 bases from J, with 8 bases in between. The CDR3 contains 16 residues. The DNA for the CDR3 is TGTGCCATCAGTGAGTCGTCTAGCGCTGGGGCCAACGTCCTGACTTTC. This encodes CAISESSSAGANVLTF.

This clone has only a few counts. This sequence joins TRBV20-1 and TRBJ2-5; D remains ambiguous. Between the trimmed V and J ends, which lost 4 bases and 6 bases, there was a span of 3 bases. The CDR3 contains 9 residues. Germline V gene sequence: CDR1 DFQATT, CDR2 SNEGSKA (reference sequence). The chain's CDR3 is CSATKTQYF. The DNA for the CDR3 is TGCAGTGCTACCAAGACCCAGTACTTC.

The chain joins TRBV29-1 to TRBJ2-2; D not certain. Trimming pared 4 bases from V and 0 bases from J, leaving 6 bases between. There are 13 residues in the CDR3. CDR1 and CDR2 from the germline V gene are SQVTM and ANQGSEA. CDR3 amino acids: CSVGTPNTGELFF. The CDR3 nucleotides read TGCAGCGTTGGTACTCCGAACACCGGGGAGCTGTTTTTT.

In DNA form, the CDR3 reads TGTGCCAGCAATATCGGGGAGACCCAGTACTTC. Residues: CASNIGETQYF. The V and J genes are TRBV5-6 and TRBJ2-5; no clear D gene. CDR3 length: 11 residues. V was cut by 6 bases and J by 5 bases, with 8 bases left in between. Germline V lookup: CDR1 SGHDT, CDR2 YYEEEE.

This clone was counted a few times. The gene calls are TRBV4-3 and TRBJ1-2; D possibly corresponds to TRBD1 (6 bases). The CDR3 is 14 amino acids. V lost 4 bases and J lost 6, with 15 bases in between. From germline, CDR1 is LGHNA and CDR2 YSLEER. The DNA for the CDR3 is TGCGCCAGCAGCCTAGAACAGGGTCCGGATGGCTACACCTTC. Its protein product is CASSLEQGPDGYTF.

The CDR3 DNA follows: TGCGCCAGCAGCTCCATCGGACAGGGAGGTACAGATACGCAGTATTTT. It codes for CASSSIGQGGTDTQYF. This sequence joins TRBV5-1 and TRBJ2-3; 8 bases are shared with TRBD1. CDR3 size: 16 residues. Germline V gives CDR1 SGHRS, CDR2 YFSETQ. The junction had 9 bases not matched to a gene; V was cut back by 3 bases and J by 3 bases.

The chain couples TRBV27 to TRBJ2-7; D is possibly TRBD1 or TRBD2 (5 bases each). Germline V gives CDR1 MNHEY, CDR2 SMNVEV (reference sequence). The CDR3 loop spans 13 amino acids. Deletions cut 7 bases from V and 3 bases from J, with 13 bases between. The CDR3 region has the DNA TGTGCCAGCACGGGGCAGGGCGGCTACGAGCAGTACTTC. It yields the protein CASTGQGGYEQYF.

This clone was seen a handful of times. The DNA for the CDR3 is TGTGCCAGCAGCTTTAGAGGAACCCAGTACTTC. As protein: CASSFRGTQYF. The chain recombines TRBV5-6 with TRBJ2-5; no firm D call. V dropped 2 bases and J dropped 8 bases, with 7 bases sitting between them. The germline gives CDR1 SGHDT, CDR2 YYEEEE. The CDR3 totals 11 residues.

This clone appeared a few times. The rearrangement links TRBV28 to TRBJ2-7; weak D call: TRBD1 (6 bases). Looked up from germline, CDR1 is MDHEN and CDR2 is SYDVKM. The V end lost 2 bases, the J end lost 3 bases, and 11 bases lay between the germline ends. The CDR3 is 14 residues long. The CDR3 bases are TGTGCCAGCAGTTTAGGACAGCGTCTCTACGAGCAGTACTTC. It specifies CASSLGQRLYEQYF.

This clone was recorded a few times. V and J are TRBV7-2 and TRBJ2-1, with TRBD2 as a possible D gene (6 bases). V was clipped by 1 base and J by 2 bases, with 12 bases between them. The CDR3 consists of 16 residues. CDR1 and CDR2 (germline): SGHTA, FQGNSA. The CDR3 here is CASSLVAGHPYNEQFF. The CDR3 DNA follows: TGTGCCAGCAGCTTAGTGGCGGGGCACCCCTACAATGAGCAGTTCTTC.